These 28 T cell receptor beta chains share one sample of origin, sequenced in a study of vaccination effects on CD4 cells after COVID-19. Cultured cells yielded isolated CD4+ T cells after more than nine days. For these receptors, no antigen is known. Assay used: immunoSEQ multiplex PCR; TCRdb lists only in-frame clones, some missing. The table shows over 45,000 clones, with about 80% occurring only once. Sample: CD4+ T cells from PBMCs cultured without peptide, taken before COVID-19 vaccination. These receptors were obtained from a human donor who received a COVID-19 vaccine.

This clone showed up just a few times. V usage is TRBV6-6 and J usage is TRBJ1-3; D unresolved. Trimming removed 0 bases at V and 4 bases at J, with 13 bases between. Germline assignment: CDR1 MNHNY and CDR2 SVGAGI (reference sequence). This CDR3 has 16 amino acids. The chain's CDR3 is CASSYSRAGEGNTIYF. The CDR3 bases are TGTGCCAGCAGTTACTCGAGAGCCGGTGAAGGAAACACCATATATTTT.

This clone was seen only once. This chain's CDR3 is CASSQGWADTQYF. CDR3 coding DNA: TGTGCCAGCAGCCAAGGGTGGGCAGATACGCAGTATTTT. The V and J genes are TRBV3-1 (or the pseudogene TRBV3-2) and TRBJ2-3, with D uncertain. Deletions cut 1 base from V and 4 bases from J, with 6 bases between. The CDR3 spans 13 residues. The V gene's germline CDR1 is LGHDT and CDR2 YNNKEL (reference sequence).

The V gene is TRBV6-5, the J gene TRBJ1-1; D is undetermined. The V end was cut by 3 bases, the J end by 2 bases, with 7 bases between. The CDR3 is made up of 13 amino acids. The germline V gene has CDR1 MNHEY and CDR2 SVGAGI. CDR3 in amino acids: CASSYNHNTEAFF. DNA of the CDR3: TGTGCCAGCAGTTATAATCACAACACTGAAGCTTTCTTT.

CDR3 nucleotides: TGTGCCAGCACCGGACAGGGGATGGATGAGCAGTTCTTC. Encoded protein: CASTGQGMDEQFF. This chain joins TRBV7-2 and TRBJ2-1, with 9 bases aligning to TRBD1. The J segment lost 8 bases and the V segment lost 7 bases, leaving 6 bases of the junction unmatched. The CDR3 length is 13 residues. Germline-derived CDR1 and CDR2 are SGHTA and FQGNSA.

V and J are TRBV6-6 and TRBJ1-5; 11 positions agree with TRBD1. Germline loops: CDR1 MNHNY, CDR2 SVGAGI (reference sequence). This CDR3 spans 17 amino acids. V lost 5 bases, J lost 4 bases, and 10 bases stayed unmatched. The CDR3 protein is CASSPGQGASVNQPQHF. The CDR3 DNA reads as TGTGCCAGCAGTCCAGGACAGGGGGCTTCGGTTAATCAGCCCCAGCATTTT.

This chain connects TRBV24-1 to TRBJ2-2; maybe TRBD1 (6 bases). The V and J ends lost 5 bases and 1 base respectively, with 10 bases between them. CDR3 length equals 15 residues. Looked up from germline, CDR1 is KGHDR and CDR2 is SFDVKD. The CDR3 sequence: CATSGKDRNTGELFF. DNA of the CDR3: TGTGCCACCAGTGGCAAGGACAGGAACACCGGGGAGCTGTTTTTT.

CDR3 residues: CASSQDLTGYSSYEQYV. The CDR3 bases are TGTGCCAGCAGCCAAGATCTAACGGGGTATTCTTCCTACGAGCAGTACGTC. The gene calls are TRBV4-2 and TRBJ2-7; possibly TRBD2 for D (5 bases). Trimming pared 0 bases from V and 1 base from J, leaving 16 bases between. The CDR3 consists of 17 residues. Per the germline V gene, CDR1 is LGHNA and CDR2 is YNFKEQ.

The chain employs TRBV28 and TRBJ2-5; 8 bases align to TRBD2. Germline CDR1 reads MDHEN; CDR2 reads SYDVKM. V was clipped by 8 bases and J by 2 bases; unmatched bases: 7. This CDR3 spans 14 amino acids. CDR3 sequence (DNA): TGTGCCAGCGCAAAGGCGGGGGGTCAAGAGACCCAGTACTTC. It is translated as CASAKAGGQETQYF.

This chain uses TRBV2 with TRBJ2-1; maybe TRBD1 (5 bases). V was shortened by 1 base and J by 6 bases, with 13 bases between the two germline ends. Germline assignment: CDR1 SNHLY and CDR2 FYNNEI. This CDR3 has 15 residues. CDR3 nucleotides: TGTGCCAGCAGTGAAGGGGTAGCTAGGGGCAATGAGCAGTTCTTC. Residues: CASSEGVARGNEQFF.

The rearrangement joins TRBV19 to TRBJ1-2; D unresolved. Germline CDR1 LNHDA, CDR2 SQIVND (reference sequence). This CDR3 is built from 14 residues. The ends were cut back, 6 bases at V and 3 bases at J, with 14 bases in the middle. The CDR3 protein is CASRSGEFYYGYTF. Here the CDR3 DNA reads TGTGCCAGTAGGTCAGGAGAGTTTTACTATGGCTACACCTTC.

This clone has a handful of counts. The rearrangement uses TRBV6-2 or TRBV6-3 and TRBJ1-5; no reliable D call. Per germline, CDR1 MNHEY and CDR2 SVGEGT. V gave up 0 bases and J gave up 4 bases, with 7 bases separating them. CDR3 length: 14 amino acids. The CDR3 here is CASSYSPQNQPQHF. The CDR3 bases are TGTGCCAGCAGTTACTCTCCCCAAAATCAGCCCCAGCATTTT.

This chain uses TRBV6-6 with TRBJ1-3, with 7 bases fitting TRBD1. CDR1 is MNHNY, CDR2 SVGAGI, per germline (reference sequence). The CDR3 totals 16 residues. The V gene end was trimmed by 0 bases and the J gene end by 3 bases; junction bases not matched to a gene: 5. The CDR3 loop is CASSYSKGADGNTIYF. In DNA form, the CDR3 reads TGTGCCAGCAGTTACTCGAAGGGGGCTGATGGAAACACCATATATTTT.

This clone occurred once. V usage is TRBV7-2 and J usage is TRBJ2-3, with 9 positions matching TRBD2. Trimming at V came to 5 bases and at J to 4 bases, leaving 10 bases not matched to a gene. The CDR3 contains 16 residues. Germline CDR1 and CDR2: SGHTA and FQGNSA. The DNA for the CDR3 is TGTGCCAGCAGCGCCCTGGGCGGGGGGGCAGCAGATACGCAGTATTTT. Residues: CASSALGGGAADTQYF. Full variable domain (missing parts from reference TRBV7-2 and TRBJ2-3): GAGVSQSPSNKVTEKGKDVELRCDPISGHTALYWYRQSLGQGLEFLIYFQGNSAPDKSGLPSDRFSAERTGGSVSTLTIQRTQQEDSAVYLCASSALGGGAADTQYFGPGTRLTVL.

J is TRBJ2-6 and V is TRBV11-2; D tentatively fits TRBD1 or TRBD2 (5 bases each). In germline, CDR1 is SGHAT, CDR2 FQNNGV. V lost 1 base and J 2 bases, leaving 6 bases between the germline ends. This CDR3 has 15 residues. The CDR3 bases are TGTGCCAGCAGCTTAGTGGGGGCTGGGGCCAACGTCCTGACTTTC. Translating gives CASSLVGAGANVLTF.

This chain connects TRBV6-5 to TRBJ2-5; unclear D gene. The V gene lost 5 bases and the J gene lost 5 bases, with 12 bases spanning the gap. The CDR3 runs 13 residues. The germline V gene has CDR1 MNHEY and CDR2 SVGAGI. DNA of the CDR3: TGTGCCAGCAGTCAACAGTTTGGGGAGACCCAGTACTTC. Amino acid sequence: CASSQQFGETQYF.

The rearrangement links TRBV5-8 to TRBJ2-7, with D maybe TRBD1 (6 bases). V was shortened by 4 bases and J by 0 bases, with 8 bases between the two germline ends. CDR3 size: 13 residues. The germline V gene encodes CDR1 SGHTS and CDR2 YDEGEE. CDR3 DNA: TGTGCCAGCAGCATGGGACACTCCTACGAGCAGTACGTC. This gives the protein CASSMGHSYEQYV.

V usage is TRBV7-3 and J usage is TRBJ2-6, with D possibly matching TRBD2 (7 bases). Germline CDR1 and CDR2: SGHTA and FQGTGA. Trimming removed 5 bases from V and 2 bases from J, with 10 bases in between. The CDR3 spans 15 residues. CDR3 DNA: TGTGCCAGCAGCGAGGGGGGGCCTGGGGCCAACGTCCTGACTTTC. It yields the protein CASSEGGPGANVLTF. The full variable domain, in which reference TRBV7-3 and TRBJ2-6 provide the parts outside the CDR3, is GAGVSQTPSNKVTEKGKYVELRCDPISGHTALYWYRQSLGQGPEFLIYFQGTGAADDSGLPNDRFFAVRPEGSVSTLKIQRTERGDSAVYLCASSEGGPGANVLTFGAGSRLTVL.

The CDR3 is CASSQEPAVGVGYTF. CDR3 bases: TGCGCCAGCAGCCAAGAACCCGCGGTGGGGGTTGGCTACACCTTC. This rearrangement joins TRBV4-1 to TRBJ1-2, with D maybe TRBD1 (5 bases). Between the trimmed V and J ends, which lost 0 bases and 7 bases, there was a span of 15 bases. CDR3 size: 15 residues. Germline CDR1 MGHRA, CDR2 YSYEKL.

CDR3 region: CASSSFRQGSYNEQFF. CDR3 coding DNA: TGTGCCAGTAGTTCCTTTAGACAGGGCTCCTACAATGAGCAGTTCTTC. The chain uses TRBV19 and TRBJ2-1; 7 nucleotides match TRBD1. The V segment lost 5 bases and the J segment 0 bases; nucleotides outside the gene matches: 7. This CDR3 region has 16 residues. In germline, CDR1 is LNHDA, CDR2 SQIVND (reference sequence). Variable domain in full (rest from reference TRBV19 and TRBJ2-1): DGGITQSPKYLFRKEGQNVTLSCEQNLNHDAMYWYRQDPGQGLRLIYYSQIVNDFQKGDIAEGYSVSREKKESFPLTVTSAQKNPTAFYLCASSSFRQGSYNEQFFGPGTRLTVL.

V usage is TRBV19 and J usage is TRBJ2-3; 7 bases agree with TRBD1. The trim removed 5 bases at V and 2 bases at J, leaving 7 bases unmatched. The CDR3 is 15 amino acids. Germline CDR1 LNHDA, CDR2 SQIVND (reference sequence). CDR3 protein: CASSSIDRATDTQYF. CDR3 coding DNA: TGTGCCAGTAGTTCCATTGACAGGGCCACAGATACGCAGTATTTT.

This clone has just one count. The rearrangement uses TRBV7-9 and TRBJ2-2; D perhaps matches TRBD2 (5 bases). This CDR3 has 15 amino acids. Trimming left V 5 bases short and J 3 bases short, with 13 bases between. Germline CDR1 SEHNR, CDR2 FQNEAQ (reference sequence). The CDR3 DNA reads TGTGCCAGCAGCCGTTCGGGGTTTTACACCGGGGAGCTGTTTTTT. Its translation is CASSRSGFYTGELFF.

V and J are TRBV6-5 and TRBJ1-1; 8 bases map to TRBD1. V lost 6 bases, J lost 4 bases, and 10 bases stayed unmatched. The germline gives CDR1 MNHEY, CDR2 SVGAGI. The CDR3 covers 15 residues. CDR3 protein: CASSSRTGSITEAFF. Written as DNA, the CDR3 is TGTGCCAGCAGCTCTAGGACAGGGAGTATCACTGAAGCTTTCTTT.

This rearrangement joins TRBV2 to TRBJ2-3; 9 bases fit TRBD2. Trimming removed 3 bases from V and 7 bases from J; junction bases left unmatched: 8. The CDR3 spans 15 residues. Looked up from germline, CDR1 is SNHLY and CDR2 is FYNNEI. The CDR3 is CASSERGGLDHTQYF. The CDR3 region has the DNA TGTGCCAGCAGTGAGCGGGGGGGGCTCGATCATACGCAGTATTTT.

The chain combines TRBV19 with TRBJ2-1, with D hard to call. The ends were cut back, 5 bases at V and 3 bases at J, with 11 bases in the middle. The CDR3 sequence is 14 residues long. The germline V gene encodes CDR1 LNHDA and CDR2 SQIVND (reference sequence). The CDR3 nucleotides are TGTGCCAGTAGTCCAGAGAAGGTCTACAATGAGCAGTTCTTC. Its translation: CASSPEKVYNEQFF.

This chain joins TRBV10-1 and TRBJ2-4; a possible D gene is TRBD2 (6 bases). The germline CDR1 and CDR2 sequences are WNHNN and SYGVQD (reference sequence). Trimming took 5 bases from V and 9 from J, leaving 11 bases between them. The CDR3 has 12 amino acids. CDR3: CASSLHGGIQYF. CDR3 coding DNA: TGCGCCAGCAGTTTACACGGGGGCATTCAGTACTTC.

This clone was counted only a few times. This chain joins TRBV4-1 and TRBJ1-5; TRBD1 agrees at 8 bases. Germline loops: CDR1 MGHRA, CDR2 YSYEKL. V trimming: 1 base; J trimming: 6 bases; junction bases outside the gene matches: 8. This CDR3 spans 16 amino acids. In DNA, the CDR3 is TGCGCCAGCAGCCAAGTCCCCGGACAGGGTGGTCAGCCCCAGCATTTT. It is translated as CASSQVPGQGGQPQHF.

The chain is built from TRBV7-8 and TRBJ1-4; D might be TRBD1 (5 bases). Trimming stripped 2 bases from V and 5 bases from J, with 9 bases between. Germline assignment: CDR1 SGHVS and CDR2 FQNEAQ. The CDR3 extends over 14 amino acids. Here the CDR3 DNA reads TGTGCCAGCAGCTTAAGCCGGACAAATGAAAAACTGTTTTTT. Protein sequence: CASSLSRTNEKLFF.

This chain uses TRBV29-1 with TRBJ2-2, with TRBD1 matching 8 bases. The CDR3 has 14 residues. The V gene end was trimmed by 5 bases and the J gene end by 4 bases; junction bases not matched to a gene: 6. Germline lookup yields CDR1 SQVTM and CDR2 ANQGSEA. Here the CDR3 DNA reads TGCAGCGTTTACGGACAGGGTACCACCGGGGAGCTGTTTTTT. Its protein is CSVYGQGTTGELFF.